The 15 T cell receptor beta chains reported below all come from one sample, sequenced in a study of blood T cell repertoires in COVID-19 (dated by TCRdb to 2019 to 2021). Receptor amplification or capture employed the immunoSEQ multiplex PCR assay. This immuneACCESS table, as held by TCRdb, lists in-frame sequences with V and J called but not all clones. Of the missing ones, under half trace to an unresolved V gene in checked studies; the others have no known cause. The sample table contains roughly 150,000 clones; only one count was recorded for roughly nine tenths of them. Jointly, the top ten make up about an eighth of the sample. The material sequenced was peripheral blood. Receptors were obtained from a man aged 18 to 29 with COVID-19, enrolled during active disease.

The chain has TRBV30 and TRBJ2-1; 7 bases align to TRBD1. After removal of 3 bases from V and 1 base from J, the junction contained 3 bases not matched to a gene. Germline V gives CDR1 GTSNPN, CDR2 SVGIG (reference sequence). The CDR3 has 14 residues. Here the CDR3 reads CAWRIQGSYNEQFF. The CDR3, as DNA: TGTGCCTGGAGGATACAGGGGTCCTACAATGAGCAGTTCTTC.

This chain links TRBV28 with TRBJ2-1; the D gene is possibly TRBD1 (6 bases). V was cut by 4 bases and J by 4 bases, with 23 bases left in between. Germline V gene lookup returns CDR1 MDHEN and CDR2 SYDVKM. This CDR3 has 18 residues. The CDR3 is CASSWDKTLVRPYNEQFF. As DNA, the CDR3 is TGTGCCAGCAGTTGGGACAAAACCCTAGTCAGGCCATACAATGAGCAGTTCTTC. The whole variable domain, remainder taken from reference TRBV28 and TRBJ2-1, is DVKVTQSSRYLVKRTGEKVFLECVQDMDHENMFWYRQDPGLGLRLIYFSYDVKMKEKGDIPEGYSVSREKKERFSLILESASTNQTSMYLCASSWDKTLVRPYNEQFFGPGTRLTVL.

V and J are TRBV30 and TRBJ2-7; D not resolved. Trimming shortened V by 1 base and J by 6 bases, and 7 bases separated the two germline ends. The length of the CDR3 is 11 residues. Per germline, CDR1 GTSNPN and CDR2 SVGIG (reference sequence). The CDR3 DNA reads as TGTGCCTGGAGTGCCAGTGTCGAGCAGTACTTC. Protein: CAWSASVEQYF.

Here the CDR3 reads CASSFYKVGRDPYTF. CDR3 nucleotide sequence: TGTGCCAGCAGTTTTTATAAAGTGGGCAGGGATCCCTACACCTTC. The J gene is TRBJ1-2, the V gene TRBV28, with D possibly TRBD1 on 5 matching bases. The CDR3 runs 15 residues. Trimming removed 3 bases at V and 10 bases at J, with 21 bases between. Germline CDR1 reads MDHEN; CDR2 reads SYDVKM.

Here the CDR3 DNA reads TGTGCCAGGACAGGGGACAGGGAAAAGGATGAGGATGAGCAGTTCTTC. Its protein product is CARTGDREKDEDEQFF. The rearrangement joins TRBV2 to TRBJ2-1, with 9 bases fitting TRBD1. Per germline, CDR1 SNHLY and CDR2 FYNNEI. Losses at the gene ends were 9 bases for V and 8 bases for J; bases not matched to a gene: 17. The CDR3 length is 16 residues.

J is TRBJ2-2 and V is TRBV3-1 (or the pseudogene TRBV3-2); 8 bases line up with TRBD1. The CDR3 covers 15 residues. The ends lost 5 bases at V and 2 bases at J; junction bases unmatched: 4. Germline values: CDR1 LGHDT, CDR2 YNNKEL (reference sequence). The CDR3 region has the DNA TGTGCCAGCAGCGGGGGACAGGTAAACACCGGGGAGCTGTTTTTT. This codes for CASSGGQVNTGELFF.

V usage is TRBV10-3 and J usage is TRBJ2-7, with a possible D match to TRBD1 (6 bases). The CDR3 consists of 14 residues. Germline V gene sequence: CDR1 ENHRY, CDR2 SYGVKD. With 4 bases removed from V and 3 bases from J, the gap between germline ends came to 13 bases. CDR3 protein: CAISAGHTYYEQYF. CDR3 nucleotides: TGTGCCATCAGTGCGGGACACACCTACTACGAGCAGTACTTC.

Remarks on this clone: The same CDR3 arises from other DNA sequences in this sample as well. The chain is built from TRBV5-6 and TRBJ1-5; D remains unclear. The CDR3 runs 12 residues. The V end was cut by 0 bases, the J end by 7 bases, with 5 bases between. The V gene's germline CDR1 is SGHDT and CDR2 YYEEEE. The CDR3 sequence: CASSLGRQPQHF. CDR3 DNA sequence: TGTGCCAGCAGCTTGGGGCGGCAGCCCCAGCATTTT.

This sequence joins TRBV7-2 and TRBJ1-6, with D maybe TRBD1 (5 bases). Germline assignment: CDR1 SGHTA and CDR2 FQGNSA. Trimming removed 4 bases at V and 16 bases at J, with 20 bases between. CDR3 length: 14 residues. The CDR3 here is CASSSTLAPGGLHF. As DNA, the CDR3 is TGTGCCAGCAGCTCCACCTTAGCACCCGGGGGGCTCCACTTT.

CDR3 nucleotide sequence: TGTGCCAGCAGCTTAAGACTAGCGGGAGTCGAGCAGTTCTTC. Translated: CASSLRLAGVEQFF. The chain combines TRBV7-2 with TRBJ2-1; 12 nucleotides line up with TRBD2. The CDR3 runs 14 residues. Germline CDR1 is SGHTA and CDR2 is FQGNSA. V was clipped by 2 bases and J by 10 bases; unmatched bases: 3.

V gene TRBV6-5 combines with J gene TRBJ1-2; 8 positions match TRBD1. This CDR3 region has 15 residues. Germline V gene sequence: CDR1 MNHEY, CDR2 SVGAGI. The V gene end was trimmed by 8 bases and the J gene end by 1 base; junction bases not matched to a gene: 9. CDR3 sequence reads: CASSRQGRINYGYTF. The CDR3 DNA reads as TGTGCCAGCTCGAGACAGGGGAGGATTAACTATGGCTACACCTTC.

The genes are TRBV19 and TRBJ1-5; D perhaps matches TRBD1 (6 bases). CDR1 and CDR2 from the germline V gene are LNHDA and SQIVND (reference sequence). Trimming removed 7 bases from V and 6 bases from J, with 10 bases in between. This CDR3 has 12 amino acids. The CDR3 is CASMAGAQPQHF. The CDR3 DNA is TGTGCCAGTATGGCGGGGGCTCAGCCCCAGCATTTT.

J is TRBJ1-1 and V is TRBV4-3, with TRBD1 matching 9 bases. The CDR3 has 17 amino acids. Germline lookup yields CDR1 LGHNA and CDR2 YSLEER. Losses at the gene ends were 0 bases for V and 5 bases for J; bases not matched to a gene: 10. CDR3 loop: CASSQDRGDRVGTEAFF. The CDR3 nucleotides read TGCGCCAGCAGCCAAGATAGAGGGGACAGGGTAGGGACTGAAGCTTTCTTT.

The chain links TRBV5-1 to TRBJ2-1; 12 positions agree with TRBD2. After removal of 4 bases from V and 5 bases from J, the junction contained 4 bases not matched to a gene. CDR1 and CDR2 (germline): SGHRS, YFSETQ. There are 15 residues in the CDR3. CDR3 sequence reads: CASSGRTSGNNEQFF. Here the CDR3 DNA reads TGCGCCAGCAGCGGTCGGACTAGCGGGAACAATGAGCAGTTCTTC.

The rearrangement uses TRBV18 and TRBJ1-1; D possibly corresponds to TRBD1 (6 bases). Between the trimmed V and J ends, which lost 2 bases and 1 base, there was a span of 11 bases. Germline CDR1 and CDR2: KGHSH and LQKENI. This CDR3 is built from 15 residues. CDR3 sequence (DNA): TGTGCCAGCTCACCAGGGGGACACCCGAACACTGAAGCTTTCTTT. This codes for CASSPGGHPNTEAFF.